This T cell receptor (beta chain) was recorded in a study of regulatory T cells in long-lasting Graves disease. Notes on the study in general: Patients whose Graves' disease persisted exhibited lower TCR diversity than those newly diagnosed. Patients with persistent disease shared around 2,700 public clonotypes, outpacing the approximately 920 shared by new patients. Persistent disease showed a preference for TRBV28, TRBJ1-2 and TRBJ2-5.

This clonotype was recorded many times. Its antigen is as yet unknown. This CDR3 comprises 15 residues. Germline-derived CDR1 and CDR2 are SGHDT and YYEEEE. V was clipped by 1 base and J by 5 bases; unmatched bases: 4. The authors built TCR beta libraries using iRepertoire HTBI primers and Arm-PCR of CDR3 regions. TCRdb re-derived calls from the multiplex PCR reads in MiXCR, one entry per CDR3 protein. Among approximately 490,000 distinct CDR3 sequences listed, roughly 15% were seen once. This sample's time point: newly diagnosed GD, antithyroid drugs for less than 3 months. Making the TCR library involved RNA that had been extracted from PBMCs. Another study also made use of these data, one on T cells in Graves' hyperthyroidism and ophthalmopathy. From that report: A model of 13 V-J pairs discriminated ophthalmopathy from stable hyperthyroidism.

This sequence was found in a man aged 40-49 years with Graves disease. The genes are TRBV5-6 and TRBJ2-5; 11 bases line up with TRBD2. The source material was peripheral blood mononuclear cells (PBMCs), sampled at new diagnosis, from a patient treated with antithyroid drugs. The CDR3 DNA sequence: TGTGCCAGCAGCTTGACTAGCGGGAGATGGGAGACCCAGTACTTC. Its translation is CASSLTSGRWETQYF.